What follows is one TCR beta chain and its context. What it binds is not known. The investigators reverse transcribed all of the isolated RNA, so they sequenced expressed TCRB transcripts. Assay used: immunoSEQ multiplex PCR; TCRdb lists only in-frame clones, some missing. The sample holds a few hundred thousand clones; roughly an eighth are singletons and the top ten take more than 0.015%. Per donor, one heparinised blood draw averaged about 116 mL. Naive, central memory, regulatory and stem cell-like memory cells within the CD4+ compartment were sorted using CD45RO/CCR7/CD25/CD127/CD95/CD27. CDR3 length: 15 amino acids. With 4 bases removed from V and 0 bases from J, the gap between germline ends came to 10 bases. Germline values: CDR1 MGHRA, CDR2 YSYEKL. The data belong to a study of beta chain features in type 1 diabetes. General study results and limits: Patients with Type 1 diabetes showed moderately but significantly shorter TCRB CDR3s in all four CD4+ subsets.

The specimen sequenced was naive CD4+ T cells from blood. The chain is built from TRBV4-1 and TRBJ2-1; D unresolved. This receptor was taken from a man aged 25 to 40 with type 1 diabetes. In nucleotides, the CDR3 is TGCGCCAGCAGCCCAATAACTAACTCCTACAATGAGCAGTTCTTC. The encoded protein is CASSPITNSYNEQFF.